The entry below gives a single TCR beta chain sequence along with its context. Its target is not known. PCR used 60 Vbeta primers and 13 Jbeta primers. This table comes from immunoSEQ multiplex PCR, and its TCRdb copy is limited to in-frame clones, with some not included. This sample carries about 270,000 clones, just over 85% of them seen once, and the ten largest clones take 3.5% to 4%. The sample comes from a study of cytomegalovirus exposure and HLA in healthy donors. The study's findings and limits: HLA allele associations emerged for some 16,000 TCR beta sequences in a later analysis, at 0.05 false discovery rate. Later analysis identified a missense DCLRE1C variant that was linked to TCR beta V- and J-gene trimming. Previous analysis showed most TCR beta V segments were productive about 87% or about 30% of the time.

Nominally healthy donors provided the samples, though records likely missed some immune exposures. CDR3 size: 15 residues. The trim removed 2 bases at V and 2 bases at J, leaving 8 bases unmatched. The V gene's germline CDR1 is SQVTM and CDR2 ANQGSEA. The clonotype comes from a man aged 35-49 years in good health and CMV-seropositive. The V gene is TRBV29-1, the J gene TRBJ2-7, with TRBD1 matching 8 bases. The sample consisted of PBMCs. Here the CDR3 DNA reads TGCAGCGTTGAACTCCCGGGACAGGTCACCTACGAGCAGTACTTC. Protein product: CSVELPGQVTYEQYF.